These 15 T cell receptor beta chains share one sample of origin, sequenced in a study of cytomegalovirus exposure and HLA in healthy donors (dated by TCRdb to the late 2010s). The library relied on the immunoSEQ multiplex PCR assay. A mixture of 60 forward primers for TCR Vbeta segments and 13 reverse primers for TCR Jbeta segments was used in the multiplex PCR. Imported from immuneACCESS, the table was reduced by TCRdb to in-frame sequences with V and J called. These copies leave out some clones; in studies compared against another copy, an unresolved V gene accounts for under half, and the cause of the remainder is not known. The sample table records some 51,000 clones; about three quarters of these occur just once. Approximately 2.4% of the sample comes from the top ten. The sequenced sample consisted of PBMCs. The receptors derive from a female donor in good health and CMV-seronegative.

V is TRBV10-3 and J is TRBJ1-1; the D gene is possibly TRBD1 (5 bases). The V and J ends lost 4 bases and 1 base respectively, with 10 bases between them. The germline V gene encodes CDR1 ENHRY and CDR2 SYGVKD. There are 14 residues in the CDR3. The CDR3 loop reads CAISVRTTNTEAFF. CDR3 nucleotide sequence: TGTGCCATCAGTGTTAGGACAACGAACACTGAAGCTTTCTTT.

V usage is TRBV4-3 and J usage is TRBJ2-5, with TRBD2 as a possible D gene (5 bases). Gene TRBJ2-7 matches the end of the DNA better, so the J call may be wrong. Germline V gives CDR1 LGHNA, CDR2 YSLEER. The CDR3 sequence is 17 residues long. Written as DNA, the CDR3 is TGCGCCAGCAGCCAAGTTGCTTTCCCTAGCCGTGCCTACGAGCAGTACTTC. It specifies CASSQVAFPSRAYEQYF.

The CDR3 region has the DNA TGTGCCAGCAGCTTAGAGCGGGGACCCTACGAGCAGTACTTC. It is translated as CASSLERGPYEQYF. V gene TRBV7-6 combines with J gene TRBJ2-7; 7 nucleotides align to TRBD2. The ends lost 1 base at V and 2 bases at J; junction bases unmatched: 2. Germline-derived CDR1 and CDR2 are SGHVS and FNYEAQ. The CDR3 sequence is 14 residues long.

The V and J genes are TRBV18 and TRBJ1-1, with D possibly matching TRBD1 (5 bases). This CDR3 spans 14 amino acids. Germline CDR1 reads KGHSH; CDR2 reads LQKENI. Deletions cut 3 bases from V and 1 base from J, with 9 bases between. The CDR3 DNA reads TGTGCCAGCTCACCGGACACGGGGAACACTGAAGCTTTCTTT. Its translation is CASSPDTGNTEAFF.

V and J are TRBV19 and TRBJ2-7; 9 bases are a match to TRBD1. Trimming at V came to 9 bases and at J to 3 bases, leaving 12 bases not matched to a gene. Germline V gene data show CDR1 as LNHDA and CDR2 as SQIVND (reference sequence). The CDR3 has 15 amino acids. CDR3 bases: TGTGCCAGCCCGGGACAGGGTAGGTCCTGCTACGAGCAGTACTTC. Translating it yields CASPGQGRSCYEQYF.

This chain joins TRBV28 and TRBJ1-4; D possibly corresponds to TRBD1 (5 bases). Germline assignment: CDR1 MDHEN and CDR2 SYDVKM. This CDR3 is 13 amino acids long. Trimming pared 3 bases from V and 10 bases from J, leaving 12 bases between. The CDR3 nucleotides read TGTGCCAGCAGTTTGGGGGAGGGAGGAAAACTGTTTTTT. It is translated as CASSLGEGGKLFF. The full variable domain, its missing parts supplied by reference TRBV28 and TRBJ1-4, is DVKVTQSSRYLVKRTGEKVFLECVQDMDHENMFWYRQDPGLGLRLIYFSYDVKMKEKGDIPEGYSVSREKKERFSLILESASTNQTSMYLCASSLGEGGKLFFGSGTQLSVL.

The chain couples TRBV9 to TRBJ1-3, with D hard to call. From germline, CDR1 is SGDLS and CDR2 YYNGEE. V was cut by 3 bases and J by 0 bases, with 7 bases left in between. This CDR3 is 14 amino acids long. The CDR3 region has the DNA TGTGCCAGCAGCGCCCGGTTCTCTGGAAACACCATATATTTT. Protein product: CASSARFSGNTIYF.

The gene calls are TRBV15 and TRBJ1-6, with 7 bases that match TRBD1. Trimming took 0 bases from V and 4 from J; bases not matched to a gene: 12. CDR3 length: 19 residues. Germline loops: CDR1 LNHNV, CDR2 YYDKDF (reference sequence). This chain's CDR3 is CATSRELPNYRGYNSPLHF. Written as DNA, the CDR3 is TGTGCCACCAGCAGAGAACTTCCGAACTACAGGGGATATAATTCACCCCTCCACTTT.

The rearrangement joins TRBV5-1 to TRBJ2-5; D possibly corresponds to TRBD1 (6 bases). The DNA end is a closer match to TRBJ2-7, so the J assignment may be wrong. There are 16 residues in the CDR3. Per the germline V gene, CDR1 is SGHRS and CDR2 is YFSETQ. The CDR3 loop is CASSLRPTGMPYEQYF. CDR3 nucleotide sequence: TGCGCCAGCAGCTTGAGGCCTACAGGGATGCCCTACGAGCAGTACTTC.

The J gene is TRBJ2-5, the V gene TRBV30; TRBD2 matches at 7 bases. With V trimmed by 4 bases and J by 4 bases, 9 bases remained unmatched. This CDR3 spans 14 amino acids. The germline gives CDR1 GTSNPN, CDR2 SVGIG (reference sequence). CDR3 residues: CAWNQRGDRETQYF. The CDR3 DNA is TGTGCCTGGAATCAACGGGGGGATCGAGAGACCCAGTACTTC.

V is TRBV2 and J is TRBJ2-1, with 9 nucleotides matching TRBD1. The CDR3 spans 17 residues. J gave up 3 bases and V 5 bases, and 11 bases lay outside the gene matches. Germline lookup yields CDR1 SNHLY and CDR2 FYNNEI. CDR3 bases: TGTGCCAGCAGTTTCACCGGGACAGGGCATCTCTACAATGAGCAGTTCTTC. Translated: CASSFTGTGHLYNEQFF.

The chain combines TRBV12-5 with TRBJ1-5, with D maybe TRBD1 (6 bases). Looked up from germline, CDR1 is LGHNT and CDR2 is FRNRAP. The CDR3 contains 12 residues. Trimming left V 4 bases short and J 5 bases short, with 6 bases between. CDR3 bases: TGTGCTAGTGGTTGGACAGATCAGCCCCAGCATTTT. Protein: CASGWTDQPQHF.

The chain carries TRBV15 and TRBJ2-2; 8 bases align to TRBD1. Per the germline V gene, CDR1 is LNHNV and CDR2 is YYDKDF (reference sequence). The CDR3 consists of 17 residues. With V trimmed by 2 bases and J by 1 base, 6 bases remained unmatched. The CDR3 sequence is CATSRKAGTGNTGELFF. The CDR3 DNA sequence: TGTGCCACCAGCAGAAAAGCCGGGACAGGGAACACCGGGGAGCTGTTTTTT.

The chain is built from TRBV4-1 and TRBJ2-1; 10 bases fit TRBD2. The germline V gene has CDR1 MGHRA and CDR2 YSYEKL. The length of the CDR3 is 16 residues. After removal of 1 base from V and 5 bases from J, the junction contained 5 bases not matched to a gene. The CDR3 spells CASSQGLAGVHNEQFF. CDR3 bases: TGCGCCAGCAGCCAAGGGCTAGCGGGGGTTCACAATGAGCAGTTCTTC.

V usage is TRBV7-3 and J usage is TRBJ2-3, with D possibly matching TRBD2 (6 bases). CDR3 length equals 15 residues. V was clipped by 4 bases and J by 2 bases, with 13 bases between them. Germline V CDR1 and CDR2: SGHTA, FQGTGA. CDR3 coding DNA: TGTGCCAGCAGCTCACCAGGGACTGACACAGATACGCAGTATTTT. Protein product: CASSSPGTDTDTQYF.